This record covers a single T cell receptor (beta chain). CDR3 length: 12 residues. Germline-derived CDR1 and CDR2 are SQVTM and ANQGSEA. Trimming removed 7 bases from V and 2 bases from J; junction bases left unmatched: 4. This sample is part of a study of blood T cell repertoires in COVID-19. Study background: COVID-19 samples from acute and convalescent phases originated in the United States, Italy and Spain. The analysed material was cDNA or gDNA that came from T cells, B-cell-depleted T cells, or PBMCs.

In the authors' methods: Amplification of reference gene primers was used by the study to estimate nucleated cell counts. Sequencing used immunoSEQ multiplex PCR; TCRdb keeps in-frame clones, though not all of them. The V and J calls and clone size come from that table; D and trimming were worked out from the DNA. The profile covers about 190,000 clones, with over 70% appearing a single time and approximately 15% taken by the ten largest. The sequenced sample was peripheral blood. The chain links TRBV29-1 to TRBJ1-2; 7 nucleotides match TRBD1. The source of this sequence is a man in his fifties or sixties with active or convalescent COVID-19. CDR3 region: CSAPRGNYGYTF. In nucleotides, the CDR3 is TGCAGCGCCCCCAGGGGGAACTATGGCTACACCTTC.